These 26 T cell receptor beta chains came from one sample sequenced in a study of blood T cell repertoires in COVID-19. Some clones are missing from TCRdb's copy, which holds only in-frame ones; the method was immunoSEQ multiplex PCR. The sample lists a few hundred thousand clones, approximately 80% occurring once. The material sequenced was peripheral blood. These receptors all come from a human donor in a cohort sampled during active COVID-19.

This clone was observed a single time. The V call is TRBV6-2 or TRBV6-3, the J call TRBJ2-1, with D uncertain. Trimming removed 0 bases at V and 7 bases at J, with 25 bases between. The CDR3 spans 19 residues. Germline CDR1 and CDR2: MNHEY and SVGEGT. This chain's CDR3 is CASSYSSPGPVPFDNEQFF. The CDR3 bases are TGTGCCAGCAGTTACTCGTCCCCTGGCCCCGTCCCCTTCGATAATGAGCAGTTCTTC.

The V gene is TRBV5-1, the J gene TRBJ2-7; 9 bases fit TRBD1. Trimming at V came to 2 bases and at J to 7 bases, leaving 10 bases not matched to a gene. This CDR3 region has 15 residues. Germline assignment: CDR1 SGHRS and CDR2 YFSETQ. CDR3 protein: CASSFSPGQGREQYF. The CDR3 coding sequence is TGCGCCAGCAGCTTCTCCCCGGGACAGGGTCGGGAGCAGTACTTC.

The chain carries TRBV7-9 and TRBJ2-7; no reliable D call. The CDR3 loop spans 14 amino acids. Germline CDR1 SEHNR, CDR2 FQNEAQ (reference sequence). With 5 bases removed from V and 1 base from J, the gap between germline ends came to 12 bases. The CDR3 spells CASSADIQSYEQYF. The CDR3 DNA is TGTGCCAGCAGCGCCGATATACAGTCCTACGAGCAGTACTTC. Drawing the rest from reference TRBV7-9 and TRBJ2-7, the complete variable domain is DTGVSQNPRHKITKRGQNVTFRCDPISEHNRLYWYRQTLGQGPEFLTYFQNEAQLEKSRLLSDRFSAERPKGSFSTLEIQRTEQGDSAMYLCASSADIQSYEQYFGPGTRLTVT.

V usage is TRBV5-6 and J usage is TRBJ2-1; 7 bases are shared with TRBD1. CDR1 and CDR2 from the germline V gene are SGHDT and YYEEEE. This CDR3 spans 15 amino acids. V shed 2 bases, J shed 2 bases, and the junction held 4 bases outside the gene matches. The CDR3 reads CASSFKDRAYNEQFF. The CDR3 nucleotides are TGTGCCAGCAGCTTTAAAGACAGGGCCTACAATGAGCAGTTCTTC.

The chain recombines TRBV27 with TRBJ1-5; a weak D match, TRBD1 (5 bases). The germline V and J ends were trimmed by 8 bases and 5 bases, with 16 bases remaining between them. This CDR3 spans 14 amino acids. CDR1 is MNHEY and CDR2 is SMNVEV in the germline V gene (reference sequence). The CDR3 region has the DNA TGTGCCAGCCATGCCGGGGGGTTCGATCAGCCCCAGCATTTT. Protein product: CASHAGGFDQPQHF.

This CDR3 reads CASSPRPREDTGELFF. DNA for the CDR3: TGTGCCAGCAGCCCACGCCCCCGGGAGGACACCGGGGAGCTGTTTTTT. The V call is TRBV11-2, the J call TRBJ2-2; 7 nucleotides match TRBD2. V lost 5 bases to trimming and J lost 3 bases; unmatched junction nucleotides: 9. CDR1 is SGHAT and CDR2 is FQNNGV in the germline V gene. The CDR3 consists of 16 residues.

The V gene is TRBV13, the J gene TRBJ2-3, with 10 bases fitting TRBD2. Germline V CDR1 and CDR2: PRHDT, FYEKMQ (reference sequence). This CDR3 has 14 residues. V shed 5 bases, J shed 5 bases, and the junction held 4 bases outside the gene matches. The CDR3 spells CASSQSGRGDTQYF. The CDR3 DNA is TGTGCCAGCAGCCAGAGCGGGAGGGGAGATACGCAGTATTTT.

This chain links TRBV4-3 with TRBJ1-4, with D possibly matching TRBD1 (6 bases). The CDR3 is made up of 15 amino acids. V shed 1 base and J shed 8 bases, with 14 bases lying between them. Per the germline V gene, CDR1 is LGHNA and CDR2 is YSLEER. The CDR3 protein is CASSQVEGVGEKLFF. The CDR3 nucleotides read TGCGCCAGCAGCCAAGTCGAGGGGGTAGGGGAAAAACTGTTTTTT.

This clone was seen a single time. The genes are TRBV4-1 and TRBJ2-7; TRBD2 aligns across 14 bases. Germline V gene sequence: CDR1 MGHRA, CDR2 YSYEKL. This CDR3 is built from 16 residues. V dropped 4 bases and J dropped 5; count of bases not matched to a gene: 7. This chain's CDR3 is CASSPRTSGRSDEQYF. The CDR3 DNA reads as TGCGCCAGCAGCCCGCGGACTAGCGGGAGGTCGGACGAGCAGTACTTC.

This clone appeared a single time. This chain links TRBV27 with TRBJ2-6; 9 nucleotides align to TRBD2. Germline CDR1 reads MNHEY; CDR2 reads SMNVEV (reference sequence). After removal of 6 bases from V and 0 bases from J, the junction contained 3 bases not matched to a gene. The CDR3 is 16 residues long. This chain's CDR3 is CASSHSGGSGANVLTF. CDR3 DNA sequence: TGTGCCAGCAGCCATAGCGGGGGCTCTGGGGCCAACGTCCTGACTTTC.

The chain uses TRBV29-1 and TRBJ1-1; 7 bases are a match to TRBD1. Germline V gene data show CDR1 as SQVTM and CDR2 as ANQGSEA. Trimming cost V 4 bases and J 0 bases; bases outside gene matches: 5. The CDR3 is 14 amino acids. CDR3 region: CSVVAGGMNTEAFF. CDR3 nucleotides: TGCAGCGTTGTGGCAGGGGGAATGAACACTGAAGCTTTCTTT. Full variable domain (remainder filled in from reference TRBV29-1 and TRBJ1-1): SAVISQKPSRDICQRGTSLTIQCQVDSQVTMMFWYRQQPGQSLTLIATANQGSEATYESGFVIDKFPISRPNLTFSTLTVSNMSPEDSSIYLCSVVAGGMNTEAFFGQGTRLTVV.

V is TRBV27 and J is TRBJ2-3; the match to TRBD1 covers 8 bases. Germline loops: CDR1 MNHEY, CDR2 SMNVEV (reference sequence). The CDR3 runs to 16 residues. V trimming: 1 base; J trimming: 4 bases; junction bases outside the gene matches: 7. For the CDR3, the DNA is TGTGCCAGCAGTTTATTCGGGACAGGATCCCCAGATACGCAGTATTTT. Translation: CASSLFGTGSPDTQYF.

This clone has only one observation. This chain uses TRBV7-8 with TRBJ1-4; perhaps TRBD1 as D (5 bases). The germline V gene has CDR1 SGHVS and CDR2 FQNEAQ. V dropped 0 bases and J dropped 4 bases, with 12 bases sitting between them. CDR3 length: 16 residues. The CDR3 region has the DNA TGTGCCAGCAGCTTAGCCAACAGGAAGCTTAATGAAAAACTGTTTTTT. Translating it yields CASSLANRKLNEKLFF.

This rearrangement joins TRBV14 to TRBJ1-6; D uncertain. With 6 bases removed from V and 6 bases from J, the gap between germline ends came to 3 bases. This CDR3 contains 11 residues. CDR1 SGHDN and CDR2 FVKESK come from the germline V gene. Written as DNA, the CDR3 is TGTGCCAGCAGAGCTAATTCACCCCTCCACTTT. This encodes CASRANSPLHF.

This chain joins TRBV12-5 and TRBJ2-1; 12 nucleotides line up with TRBD2. The junction had 3 bases not matched to a gene; V was cut back by 5 bases and J by 4 bases. Looked up from germline, CDR1 is LGHNT and CDR2 is FRNRAP. The CDR3 sequence is 15 residues long. The CDR3 is CASGPGLAGYNEQFF. In DNA form, the CDR3 reads TGTGCTAGTGGTCCAGGACTAGCGGGGTACAATGAGCAGTTCTTC.

The chain couples TRBV7-2 to TRBJ1-1; a possible D gene is TRBD1 (6 bases). From germline, CDR1 is SGHTA and CDR2 FQGNSA. The CDR3 is made up of 15 amino acids. Trimming took off 3 bases at V and 6 bases at J, with 17 bases between the two ends. Written as DNA, the CDR3 is TGTGCCAGCAGCTTCGGGACACGGCCGGTCGCTGAAGCTTTCTTT. Its translation: CASSFGTRPVAEAFF.

The chain links TRBV5-1 to TRBJ2-3, with 8 bases lining up with TRBD2. CDR1 is SGHRS, CDR2 YFSETQ, per germline. The CDR3 sequence is 14 residues long. J was trimmed by 3 bases and V by 0 bases; bases with no gene match: 0. In DNA form, the CDR3 reads TGCGCCAGCAGCTTGGGACTAGCGACAGATACGCAGTATTTT. Its translation is CASSLGLATDTQYF.

This clone has a single count. The chain is built from TRBV27 and TRBJ2-1; possible D gene TRBD2, 5 bases. Trimming took 3 bases from V and 1 from J, leaving 10 bases between them. Germline lookup yields CDR1 MNHEY and CDR2 SMNVEV (reference sequence). The CDR3 has 15 residues. CDR3 nucleotide sequence: TGTGCCAGCAGTTTTGAGGGTACTTCCTACAATGAGCAGTTCTTC. Amino acid sequence: CASSFEGTSYNEQFF.

V is TRBV10-2 and J is TRBJ2-2; possibly TRBD1 for D (6 bases). The CDR3 spans 13 residues. The V gene's germline CDR1 is WSHSY and CDR2 SAAADI. Trimming removed 11 bases from V and 6 bases from J, with 16 bases in between. CDR3 loop: CASGVLLAGELFF. The CDR3 DNA sequence: TGCGCCTCAGGGGTCCTCCTAGCCGGGGAGCTGTTTTTT.

The chain links TRBV4-3 to TRBJ1-5; TRBD1 aligns across 7 bases. Germline loops: CDR1 LGHNA, CDR2 YSLEER. The CDR3 has 15 residues. V lost 0 bases, J lost 3 bases, and 2 bases stayed unmatched. The CDR3 protein is CASSQDGQDNQPQHF. CDR3 in DNA: TGCGCCAGCAGCCAAGATGGACAGGACAATCAGCCCCAGCATTTT.

This sequence joins TRBV27 and TRBJ1-6; D is possibly TRBD1 (6 bases). Germline loops: CDR1 MNHEY, CDR2 SMNVEV (reference sequence). The CDR3 is 17 residues long. Trimming stripped 4 bases from V and 4 bases from J, with 17 bases between. The CDR3 DNA sequence: TGTGCCAGCAGTTCCTTTGATCAGGGGTTTTATAATTCACCCCTCCACTTT. This sequence encodes CASSSFDQGFYNSPLHF.

The V call is TRBV28, the J call TRBJ2-7, with a possible D match to TRBD1 (5 bases). Looked up from germline, CDR1 is MDHEN and CDR2 is SYDVKM. The CDR3 contains 13 residues. The germline V and J ends were trimmed by 8 bases and 2 bases, with 13 bases remaining between them. The CDR3 DNA is TGTGCCAGCCGCCAGGGTAGGGCCTACGAGCAGTACTTC. Its protein product is CASRQGRAYEQYF.

A single count supports this clone. The gene calls are TRBV29-1 and TRBJ1-3; tentative D call: TRBD1 (5 bases). The CDR3 sequence is 12 residues long. Germline CDR1 SQVTM, CDR2 ANQGSEA. V was clipped by 4 bases and J by 5 bases, with 9 bases between them. In nucleotides, the CDR3 is TGCAGCGTTGGGGGCAGTAGAAACACCATATATTTT. Protein product: CSVGGSRNTIYF.

The chain has TRBV4-1 and TRBJ1-3; tentative D call: TRBD1 (6 bases). CDR3 length: 16 residues. Looked up from germline, CDR1 is MGHRA and CDR2 is YSYEKL. V was trimmed by 0 bases and J by 4 bases, leaving 13 bases between them. DNA of the CDR3: TGCGCCAGCAGCCAAGATCCGGGGGGCTCCGGAAACACCATATATTTT. This sequence encodes CASSQDPGGSGNTIYF.

The J gene is TRBJ2-5, the V gene TRBV28, with 8 bases aligning to TRBD1. This CDR3 is built from 18 residues. Trimming at V came to 8 bases and at J to 3 bases, leaving 20 bases not matched to a gene. Germline values: CDR1 MDHEN, CDR2 SYDVKM. The CDR3 here is CASENWAGPPGQEETQYF. DNA for the CDR3: TGTGCCAGCGAAAATTGGGCGGGTCCTCCGGGACAGGAAGAGACCCAGTACTTC. The full variable domain, rest sourced from reference TRBV28 and TRBJ2-5, is DVKVTQSSRYLVKRTGEKVFLECVQDMDHENMFWYRQDPGLGLRLIYFSYDVKMKEKGDIPEGYSVSREKKERFSLILESASTNQTSMYLCASENWAGPPGQEETQYFGPGTRLLVL.

The V and J genes are TRBV10-3 and TRBJ2-5; 10 nucleotides align to TRBD2. Trimming took 9 bases from V and 2 from J; bases not matched to a gene: 9. CDR1 is ENHRY, CDR2 SYGVKD, per germline. The CDR3 consists of 15 residues. In DNA form, the CDR3 reads TGTGCCATATCTACCGGGACTAGCGTACAAGAGACCCAGTACTTC. It specifies CAISTGTSVQETQYF.